A single sample is the source of the 31 T cell receptor beta chains below, sequenced in a study of beta chain features in type 1 diabetes. The sequenced template was cDNA made from the entire isolated RNA. Sequencing was performed with immunoSEQ multiplex PCR; in TCRdb, only in-frame clones are kept and a portion is missing. The sample records around 300,000 clones, about 15% being singletons. Sequences were obtained from central memory CD4+ T cells from blood. The receptor source for this set is a man aged 30-40 years in good health.

This clone was observed a handful of times. A read error likely explains this, since a far larger clone differs by one base. Other DNA sequences in the same sample also yield this CDR3. The chain uses TRBV5-4 and TRBJ1-1, with D perhaps TRBD1 (6 bases). Trimming pared 2 bases from V and 8 bases from J, leaving 13 bases between. CDR3 length: 13 amino acids. Germline assignment: CDR1 SGHNT and CDR2 YYREEE (reference sequence). In nucleotides, the CDR3 is TGTGCCAGCAGCTTAGGGGCGGGGACAGAAGCTTTCTTT. The encoded protein is CASSLGAGTEAFF. Together with reference TRBV5-4 and TRBJ1-1, the CDR3 gives the full variable domain: ETGVTQSPTHLIKTRGQQVTLRCSSQSGHNTVSWYQQALGQGPQFIFQYYREEENGRGNFPPRFSGLQFPNYSSELNVNALELDDSALYLCASSLGAGTEAFFGQGTRLTVV.

There are a few counts of this clone. This sequence joins TRBV6-6 and TRBJ2-5; D unresolved. The CDR3 totals 12 residues. V was trimmed by 7 bases and J by 2 bases, leaving 8 bases between them. From germline, CDR1 is MNHNY and CDR2 SVGAGI (reference sequence). CDR3 DNA: TGTGCCAGCAACGGATTACAAGAGACCCAGTACTTC. Translation gives CASNGLQETQYF.

The V gene is TRBV4-2, the J gene TRBJ1-2; no clear D gene. Germline V lookup: CDR1 LGHNA, CDR2 YNFKEQ. The V gene lost 0 bases and the J gene lost 3 bases, with 8 bases spanning the gap. This CDR3 is 14 amino acids long. This CDR3 is CASSQDADYYGYTF. CDR3 nucleotides: TGTGCCAGCAGCCAAGATGCAGACTACTATGGCTACACCTTC.

The CDR3 sequence is CASRDRGSSTDTQYF. The CDR3 DNA follows: TGTGCCAGTAGGGACAGGGGCTCCAGCACAGATACGCAGTATTTT. This rearrangement joins TRBV19 to TRBJ2-3, with TRBD1 identical over 9 bases. The V and J ends lost 6 bases and 0 bases, in that order; junction bases with no gene match: 4. CDR1 and CDR2 (germline): LNHDA, SQIVND (reference sequence). The CDR3 runs to 15 residues.

V and J are TRBV6-5 and TRBJ2-6; possibly TRBD1 for D (6 bases). V was cut by 2 bases and J by 2 bases, with 7 bases left in between. Germline CDR1 and CDR2: MNHEY and SVGAGI. This CDR3 comprises 15 residues. In DNA form, the CDR3 reads TGTGCCAGCAGTTACGCAGGGGCTGGGGCCAACGTCCTGACTTTC. Translated, it gives CASSYAGAGANVLTF.

The rearrangement uses TRBV6-1 and TRBJ1-1, with 7 bases matching TRBD1. Germline V lookup: CDR1 MNHNS, CDR2 SASEGT. The CDR3 consists of 15 residues. V was pared by 6 bases and J by 1 base, with 8 bases of the junction left unmatched. CDR3 DNA sequence: TGTGCCAGCAGACAAAGACAGGGCCAGAACACTGAAGCTTTCTTT. It is translated as CASRQRQGQNTEAFF.

The chain links TRBV11-3 to TRBJ2-5, with 7 bases fitting TRBD1. Per the germline V gene, CDR1 is SGHNT and CDR2 is YENEEA. The ends lost 1 base at V and 4 bases at J; junction bases unmatched: 12. The CDR3 runs 17 residues. As DNA, the CDR3 is TGTGCCAGCAGCTTAGTTTTCGGGTCAGGGGGTGGAGAGACCCAGTACTTC. Protein sequence: CASSLVFGSGGGETQYF.

This clone was picked up a small number of times. J is TRBJ2-3 and V is TRBV7-9; a weak D match, TRBD1 (5 bases). Germline CDR1 is SEHNR and CDR2 is FQNEAQ (reference sequence). CDR3 length equals 15 residues. Trimming took 5 bases from V and 8 from J, leaving 20 bases between them. CDR3 nucleotide sequence: TGTGCCAGCAGCGTCATGTCCAGGGCGGTGGCTACGCAGTATTTT. Amino acid sequence: CASSVMSRAVATQYF. Based on the CDR3 plus reference TRBV7-9 and TRBJ2-3, the full variable domain is DTGVSQNPRHKITKRGQNVTFRCDPISEHNRLYWYRQTLGQGPEFLTYFQNEAQLEKSRLLSDRFSAERPKGSFSTLEIQRTEQGDSAMYLCASSVMSRAVATQYFGPGTRLTVL.

This clone was picked up a small number of times. The gene calls are TRBV21-1 and TRBJ1-2; TRBD1 reflects the table's D call only, with no check against the DNA. TRBV21-1 is a recognized pseudogene. CDR3 length: 14 amino acids. Here the CDR3 DNA reads TGTGCCAGCCCTGGACAGGGTGGAGACTATGGCTACACCTTC. It specifies CASPGQGGDYGYTF.

The table lists this clone with a few counts. The J gene is TRBJ2-3, the V gene TRBV9; tentative D call: TRBD2 (6 bases). The CDR3 has 19 residues. V was trimmed by 0 bases and J by 3 bases, leaving 23 bases between them. CDR1 is SGDLS and CDR2 is YYNGEE in the germline V gene. Here the CDR3 reads CASSVADGSRRQTTDTQYF. CDR3 DNA: TGTGCCAGCAGCGTAGCTGACGGGAGCCGACGCCAAACAACAGATACGCAGTATTTT.

There are many counts of this clone. V and J are TRBV6-6 and TRBJ2-3, with TRBD2 matching over 8 bases. V shed 5 bases and J 7 bases; nucleotides not matched to a gene: 2. The CDR3 length is 12 residues. CDR1 MNHNY and CDR2 SVGAGI come from the germline V gene (reference sequence). The CDR3, as DNA: TGTGCCAGCAGTAGCGGGGGAAATACGCAGTATTTT. Encoded protein: CASSSGGNTQYF.

In its sample, this clone was seen a few times. The chain links TRBV5-1 to TRBJ1-4, with 9 bases matching TRBD1. Per germline, CDR1 SGHRS and CDR2 YFSETQ. The CDR3 consists of 17 residues. V dropped 3 bases and J dropped 8; count of bases not matched to a gene: 14. CDR3 region: CASSSQGARVRSEKLFF. CDR3 in DNA: TGCGCCAGCAGCTCACAGGGGGCGCGGGTACGGAGCGAAAAACTGTTTTTT.

This clone appeared a few times. The chain links TRBV14 to TRBJ1-2; the D gene is possibly TRBD1 (5 bases). Trimming removed 4 bases from V and 7 bases from J, with 13 bases in between. Germline CDR1 SGHDN, CDR2 FVKESK. This CDR3 is 13 amino acids long. The CDR3 sequence: CASSPNMGLGYTF. In DNA, the CDR3 is TGTGCCAGCAGCCCGAACATGGGGCTTGGCTACACCTTC.

This chain links TRBV7-2 with TRBJ1-3, with D uncertain. The V end was cut by 5 bases, the J end by 1 base, with 15 bases between. CDR3 length: 16 amino acids. Germline V gene sequence: CDR1 SGHTA, CDR2 FQGNSA. CDR3 DNA sequence: TGTGCCAGCAGCGTGGAGGGTGGGCTATCTGGAAACACCATATATTTT. Translated, it gives CASSVEGGLSGNTIYF.

This clone has more than one count but fewer than ten. The chain is built from TRBV5-1 and TRBJ2-1; D may be TRBD1 (5 bases). The CDR3 sequence is 14 residues long. Trimming pared 0 bases from V and 7 bases from J, leaving 11 bases between. Germline assignment: CDR1 SGHRS and CDR2 YFSETQ. The CDR3 DNA follows: TGCGCCAGCAGCTTGGTGGCCCAGGGAAATGAGCAGTTCTTC. As protein: CASSLVAQGNEQFF.

V and J are TRBV4-3 and TRBJ2-3, with unresolved D. Looked up from germline, CDR1 is LGHNA and CDR2 is YSLEER. V dropped 0 bases and J dropped 10 bases, with 11 bases sitting between them. The CDR3 extends over 13 amino acids. In nucleotides, the CDR3 is TGCGCCAGCAGCCAAGATGTAAGCACTCCGCAGTATTTT. It translates to CASSQDVSTPQYF.

This clone was detected ten times or more. In the same sample, other DNA sequences code for this CDR3. The gene calls are TRBV2 and TRBJ1-1; possible D gene TRBD1, 5 bases. The germline V and J ends were trimmed by 4 bases and 4 bases, with 10 bases remaining between them. CDR1 is SNHLY, CDR2 FYNNEI, per germline. The CDR3 runs 13 residues. Here the CDR3 reads CASSAGEGTEAFF. The CDR3 bases are TGTGCCAGCAGTGCGGGGGAGGGCACTGAAGCTTTCTTT.

Worth noting for this clone: A much larger clonotype is one base distant, so this may be a read error. Since no conserved phenylalanine or tryptophan closes the CDR3, a read error is the likely cause. The genes are TRBV28 and TRBJ2-4; 8 bases match TRBD2. V gave up 7 bases and J gave up 9 bases; unmatched junction bases: 8. CDR3 size: 13 residues. Germline V gene sequence: CDR1 MDHEN, CDR2 SYDVKM. The CDR3 DNA follows: TGTGCCAGCATCCAGCGGGAGAACGGCATTCAGTACCTC. Protein product: CASIQRENGIQYL.

The CDR3 protein is CASSLFAAASGSGAQYF. The CDR3 DNA reads TGTGCCAGCAGCTTATTCGCCGCGGCTAGCGGAAGCGGGGCCCAGTACTTC. V is TRBV7-2 and J is TRBJ2-5, with 7 bases aligning to TRBD2. The CDR3 length is 17 residues. CDR1 is SGHTA and CDR2 is FQGNSA in the germline V gene. V lost 2 bases to trimming and J lost 9 bases; unmatched junction nucleotides: 18.

The V and J genes are TRBV5-1 and TRBJ1-3; tentative D call: TRBD1 (6 bases). Trimming stripped 7 bases from V and 0 bases from J, with 14 bases between. CDR1 is SGHRS, CDR2 YFSETQ, per germline. This CDR3 region has 15 residues. CDR3 region: CASATDSSSGNTIYF. The CDR3, as DNA: TGCGCCAGCGCCACGGACAGCAGCTCTGGAAACACCATATATTTT.

This clone was picked up a small number of times. V usage is TRBV7-8 and J usage is TRBJ2-7, with D tentatively TRBD2 (6 bases). Trimming shortened V by 3 bases and J by 3 bases, and 6 bases separated the two germline ends. Germline loops: CDR1 SGHVS, CDR2 FQNEAQ. The CDR3 contains 12 residues. The CDR3: CASSLRGYEQYF. The CDR3 DNA sequence: TGTGCCAGCAGCTTGCGGGGCTACGAGCAGTACTTC.

Here the CDR3 reads CASRGELLTGYTF. Written as DNA, the CDR3 is TGTGCCAGCAGGGGGGAACTCTTAACCGGCTACACCTTC. V gene TRBV2 combines with J gene TRBJ1-2, with D perhaps matching TRBD1 (5 bases). This CDR3 is 13 amino acids long. V gave up 6 bases and J gave up 8 bases, with 16 bases separating them. Germline V gene lookup returns CDR1 SNHLY and CDR2 FYNNEI.

The chain joins TRBV6-6 to TRBJ1-2, with 8 bases aligning to TRBD1. Germline trimming cut 4 bases from V and 8 bases from J; bases unmatched to any gene: 6. CDR1 is MNHNY and CDR2 is SVGAGI in the germline V gene (reference sequence). The CDR3 spans 13 residues. This chain's CDR3 is CASSSGQGWGYTF. The CDR3 bases are TGTGCCAGCAGTTCCGGACAGGGATGGGGCTACACCTTC.

The rearrangement links TRBV19 to TRBJ1-1; TRBD1 agrees at 11 bases. V shed 3 bases and J 4 bases; nucleotides not matched to a gene: 4. This CDR3 contains 15 residues. The V gene's germline CDR1 is LNHDA and CDR2 SQIVND (reference sequence). The chain's CDR3 is CASSIWGQGGTEAFF. CDR3 DNA: TGTGCCAGTAGTATCTGGGGACAGGGGGGCACTGAAGCTTTCTTT.

This clone was seen only a few times. The J gene is TRBJ2-5, the V gene TRBV7-2; possibly TRBD2 for D (5 bases). Looked up from germline, CDR1 is SGHTA and CDR2 is FQGNSA. The CDR3 covers 14 residues. Deletions cut 1 base from V and 4 bases from J, with 10 bases between. CDR3 region: CASSLGRRVETQYF. CDR3 coding DNA: TGTGCCAGCAGCTTAGGAAGGCGGGTAGAGACCCAGTACTTC.

In its sample, this clone was seen many times. The chain is built from TRBV5-6 and TRBJ1-2; the D is unclear. V lost 1 base and J lost 6, with 7 bases in between. The V gene's germline CDR1 is SGHDT and CDR2 YYEEEE. This CDR3 is 12 amino acids long. The DNA for the CDR3 is TGTGCCAGCAGCTTGAGCGGCGATGGCTACACCTTC. Protein product: CASSLSGDGYTF.

The chain combines TRBV2 with TRBJ1-5, with TRBD1 as a possible D gene (5 bases). Germline V gene data show CDR1 as SNHLY and CDR2 as FYNNEI. V lost 1 base to trimming and J lost 4 bases, with 11 bases between them. The CDR3 runs 15 residues. The CDR3, as DNA: TGTGCCAGCAGTGAAGATGCGGGACCGAATCAGCCCCAGCATTTT. Protein product: CASSEDAGPNQPQHF.

This clone was recorded a few times. This rearrangement joins TRBV4-3 to TRBJ2-5; 7 bases fit TRBD2. The CDR3 is 19 amino acids. Germline V lookup: CDR1 LGHNA, CDR2 YSLEER. Unmatched junction bases numbered 18, after V lost 0 bases and J lost 5 bases. CDR3 protein: CASSQDLPSRLASKETQYF. CDR3 bases: TGCGCCAGCAGCCAAGATCTTCCATCCAGACTAGCCTCTAAGGAGACCCAGTACTTC.

The chain is built from TRBV5-1 and TRBJ2-6; D gene unclear. Germline CDR1 SGHRS, CDR2 YFSETQ. V lost 4 bases, J lost 3 bases, and 5 bases lay in between. The length of the CDR3 is 13 residues. CDR3 sequence: CASSPGGANVLTF. DNA of the CDR3: TGCGCCAGCAGCCCCGGTGGGGCCAACGTCCTGACTTTC. The full variable domain, rest sourced from reference TRBV5-1 and TRBJ2-6, is KAGVTQTPRYLIKTRGQQVTLSCSPISGHRSVSWYQQTPGQGLQFLFEYFSETQRNKGNFPGRFSGRQFSNSRSEMNVSTLELGDSALYLCASSPGGANVLTFGAGSRLTVL.

The chain recombines TRBV4-1 with TRBJ1-2, with D unresolved. The CDR3 is 14 residues long. The germline V and J ends were trimmed by 0 bases and 0 bases, with 5 bases remaining between them. Germline-derived CDR1 and CDR2 are MGHRA and YSYEKL. CDR3 region: CASSQDTSNYGYTF. The DNA for the CDR3 is TGCGCCAGCAGCCAAGATACATCTAACTATGGCTACACCTTC.

This chain joins TRBV6-5 and TRBJ2-4; no definite D call. Per the germline V gene, CDR1 is MNHEY and CDR2 is SVGAGI. There are 13 residues in the CDR3. Trimming removed 7 bases at V and 4 bases at J, with 11 bases between. The CDR3 is CASKDLGKNIQYF. CDR3 coding DNA: TGTGCCAGCAAGGACCTCGGGAAAAACATTCAGTACTTC.